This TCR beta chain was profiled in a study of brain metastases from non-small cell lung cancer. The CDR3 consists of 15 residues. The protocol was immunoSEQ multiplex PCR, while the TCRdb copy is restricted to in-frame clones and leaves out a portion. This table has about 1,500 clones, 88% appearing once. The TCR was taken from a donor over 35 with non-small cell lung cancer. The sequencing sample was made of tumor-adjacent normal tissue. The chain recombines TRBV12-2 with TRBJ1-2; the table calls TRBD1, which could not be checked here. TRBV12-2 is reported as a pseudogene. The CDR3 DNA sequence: TGTGCAAGTCGCAAATGGTGGGGGCCCAACTATGGCTACACCTTC. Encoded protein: CASRKWWGPNYGYTF.